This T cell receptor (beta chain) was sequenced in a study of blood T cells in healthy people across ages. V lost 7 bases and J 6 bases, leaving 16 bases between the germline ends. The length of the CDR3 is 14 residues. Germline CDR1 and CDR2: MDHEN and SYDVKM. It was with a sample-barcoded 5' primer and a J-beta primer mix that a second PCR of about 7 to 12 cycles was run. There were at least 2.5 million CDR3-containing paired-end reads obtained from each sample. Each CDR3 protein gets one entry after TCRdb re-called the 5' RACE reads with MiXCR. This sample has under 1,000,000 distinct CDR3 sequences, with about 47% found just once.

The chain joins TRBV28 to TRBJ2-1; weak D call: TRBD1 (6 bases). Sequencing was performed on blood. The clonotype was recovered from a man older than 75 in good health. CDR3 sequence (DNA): TGTGCCAGCACGGGCAGGGGAATGCGCAATGAGCAGTTCTTC. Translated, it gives CASTGRGMRNEQFF.